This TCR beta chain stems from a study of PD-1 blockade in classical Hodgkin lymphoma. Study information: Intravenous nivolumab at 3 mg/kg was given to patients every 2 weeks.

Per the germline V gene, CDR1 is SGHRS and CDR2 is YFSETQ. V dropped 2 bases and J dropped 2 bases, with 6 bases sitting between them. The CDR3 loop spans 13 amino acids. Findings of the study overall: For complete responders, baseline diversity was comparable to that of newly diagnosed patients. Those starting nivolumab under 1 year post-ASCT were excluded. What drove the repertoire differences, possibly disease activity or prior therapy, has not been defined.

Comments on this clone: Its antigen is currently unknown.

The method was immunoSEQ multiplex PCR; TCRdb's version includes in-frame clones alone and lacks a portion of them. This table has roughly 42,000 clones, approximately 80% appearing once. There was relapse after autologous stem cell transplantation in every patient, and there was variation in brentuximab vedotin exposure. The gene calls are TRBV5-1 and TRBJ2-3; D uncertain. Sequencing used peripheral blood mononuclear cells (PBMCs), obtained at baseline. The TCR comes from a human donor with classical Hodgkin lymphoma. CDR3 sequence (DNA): TGCGCCAGCAGCTTACGAGACACAGATACGCAGTATTTT. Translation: CASSLRDTDTQYF.